This T cell receptor beta chain was sequenced during a study of low-dose radiotherapy and immunotherapy resistance in tumors. Covering alpha and beta chains, TRAV- and TRBV-specific primers were used for the first-strand cDNA. TCR amplification ran 15 to 25 PCR cycles using constant-region and V-primer adapter primers. TCRdb processed the reads anew with MiXCR; each CDR3 protein has one entry. The table includes 64,000 or so distinct CDR3 sequences, around a third detected once. The sample's time point: before trial treatment. This clonotype was seen ten or more times. The CDR3 loop spans 16 amino acids. J gave up 2 bases and V 6 bases, and 11 bases lay outside the gene matches. Germline V gene sequence: CDR1 ENHRY, CDR2 SYGVKD.

The chain couples TRBV10-3 to TRBJ2-3; the match to TRBD1 covers 7 bases. The sequences come from PBMCs, collected before treatment. This TCR was sampled from a female donor with ovarian cancer. In DNA form, the CDR3 reads TGTGCCATCAGAGACAGGGTAACGGGATTCACAGATACGCAGTATTTT. Residues: CAIRDRVTGFTDTQYF.